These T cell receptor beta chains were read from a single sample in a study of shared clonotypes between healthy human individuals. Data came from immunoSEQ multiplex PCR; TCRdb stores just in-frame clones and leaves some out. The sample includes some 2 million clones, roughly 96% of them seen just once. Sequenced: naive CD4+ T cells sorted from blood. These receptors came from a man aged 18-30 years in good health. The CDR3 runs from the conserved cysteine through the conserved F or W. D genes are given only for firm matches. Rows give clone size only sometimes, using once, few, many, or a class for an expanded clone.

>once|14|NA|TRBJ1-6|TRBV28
TGTGCCAGCAGTTTAGGGCCCTATAATTCACCCCTCCACTTT
CASSLGPYNSPLHF
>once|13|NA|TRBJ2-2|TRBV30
TGTGCCTGGAGTGTTAGGAACACCGGGGAGCTGTTTTTT
CAWSVRNTGELFF
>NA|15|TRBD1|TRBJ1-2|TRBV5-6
TGTGCCAGCAGCTTGGTGACAGGGCAGAACTATGGCTACACCTTC
CASSLVTGQNYGYTF
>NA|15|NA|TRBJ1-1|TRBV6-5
TGTGCCAGCATCCTACTGGGAGGTACGAACACTGAAGCTTTCTTT
CASILLGGTNTEAFF
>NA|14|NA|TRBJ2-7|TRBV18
TGTGCCAGCTCACCGGGGGGTTGGGCCTACGAGCAGTACTTC
CASSPGGWAYEQYF
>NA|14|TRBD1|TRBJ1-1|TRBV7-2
TGTGCCAGCAGCCTTCGACAGGGAAACACTGAAGCTTTCTTT
CASSLRQGNTEAFF
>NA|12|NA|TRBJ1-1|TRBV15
TGTGCCACCCATCCACCTGGGGGTGAAGCTTTCTTT
CATHPPGGEAFF
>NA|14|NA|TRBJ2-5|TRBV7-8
TGTGCCAGCAGACCTGGACGCACCCAAGAGACCCAGTACTTC
CASRPGRTQETQYF
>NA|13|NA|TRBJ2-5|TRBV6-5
TGTGCCAGCAGACTACACGGTTTGGAGACCCAGTACTTC
CASRLHGLETQYF
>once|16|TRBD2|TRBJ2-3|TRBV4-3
TGCGCCAGCAGCCGGACGACTAGCGGAGGAACAGATACGCAGTATTTT
CASSRTTSGGTDTQYF
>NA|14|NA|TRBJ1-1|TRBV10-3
TGTGCCATCACCCAGGGACCCGAGAACACTGAAGCTTTCTTT
CAITQGPENTEAFF
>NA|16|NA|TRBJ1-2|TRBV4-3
TGCGCCAGCAGCCAAGCCACTGGACCGGGAAACTATGGCTACACCTTC
CASSQATGPGNYGYTF
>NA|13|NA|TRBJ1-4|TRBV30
TGTGCCTGGAGTGTAGGGCTGAATGAAAAACTGTTTTTT
CAWSVGLNEKLFF
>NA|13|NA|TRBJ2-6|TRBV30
TGTGCCTGGAGATCTCCTGGGGCCAACGTCCTGACTTTC
CAWRSPGANVLTF
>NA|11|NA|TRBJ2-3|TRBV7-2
TGTGCCAGCAGTCGCTCTTATACGCAGTATTTT
CASSRSYTQYF
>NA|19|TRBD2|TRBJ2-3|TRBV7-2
TGTGCCAGCAGCTTAGTAGGCTTACTAGCGGCCGGGGTTGGAGATACGCAGTATTTT
CASSLVGLLAAGVGDTQYF
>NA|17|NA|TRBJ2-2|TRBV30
TGTGCCTGGAGTAGTAGGGGGACTCCCCCGGGTCCCGGGGAGCTGTTTTTT
CAWSSRGTPPGPGELFF
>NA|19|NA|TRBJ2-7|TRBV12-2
TGTGCAAGTCGCTTAGAAACCCGACAGGGGGACCCACCTCCTGACGAGCAGTACTTC
CASRLETRQGDPPPDEQYF
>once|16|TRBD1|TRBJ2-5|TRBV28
TGTGCCAGCAGTTCCCCCGGGACAGGCAAAAAAGAGACCCAGTACTTC
CASSSPGTGKKETQYF
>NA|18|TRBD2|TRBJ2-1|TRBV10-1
TGCGCCAGCAGTGAGTTGACTAGCGGGCCACCATCCTACAATGAGCAGTTCTTC
CASSELTSGPPSYNEQFF
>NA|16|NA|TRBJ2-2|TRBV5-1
TGCGCCAGCAGCCCCATTCGGGACCCGAACACCGGGGAGCTGTTTTTT
CASSPIRDPNTGELFF
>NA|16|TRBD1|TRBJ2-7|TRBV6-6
TGTGCCAGCAGCCAGGCAGGACAGGGGGCCCCTTCCGAGCAGTACTTC
CASSQAGQGAPSEQYF
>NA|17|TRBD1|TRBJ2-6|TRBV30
TGTGCCGGTGACAGGGGGCTAACCTTCTCTGGGGCCAACGTCCTGACTTTC
CAGDRGLTFSGANVLTF
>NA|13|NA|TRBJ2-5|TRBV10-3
TGTGCCATCAGCCAGGACGCCGACGGGACCCAGTACTTC
CAISQDADGTQYF
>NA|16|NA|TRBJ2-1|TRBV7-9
TGTGCCAGCAGCCCATCGAACTATGGCTCCTACAATGAGCAGTTCTTC
CASSPSNYGSYNEQFF
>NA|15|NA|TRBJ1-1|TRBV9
TGTGCCAGCAGCGGACCGGGACGGTTGAACACTGAAGCTTTCTTT
CASSGPGRLNTEAFF
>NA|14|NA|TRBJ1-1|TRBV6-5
TGTGCCAGCAGTTACGAGGGGCGCAGCACTGAAGCTTTCTTT
CASSYEGRSTEAFF
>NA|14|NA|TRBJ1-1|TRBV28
TGTGCCAGCAGTTTAAATGCCCCTTGGGCTGAAGCTTTCTTT
CASSLNAPWAEAFF
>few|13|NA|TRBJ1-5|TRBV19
TGTGCCAGTACTCCCGGGGGCAATCAGCCCCAGCATTTT
CASTPGGNQPQHF
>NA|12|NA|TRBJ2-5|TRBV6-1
TGTGCCAGCAGTGAACGGGGGGAGACCCAGTACTTC
CASSERGETQYF
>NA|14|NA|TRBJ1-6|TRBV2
TGTGCCAGCAGTCCGACAGAACTTCGATCACCCCTCCACTTT
CASSPTELRSPLHF
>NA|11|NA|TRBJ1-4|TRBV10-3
TGTGCCATCAGTGAGGGTGAAAAACTGTTTTTT
CAISEGEKLFF
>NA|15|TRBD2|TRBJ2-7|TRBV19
TGTGCCAGTAGTATCGGGCGGGAGGTCATCTACGAGCAGTACTTC
CASSIGREVIYEQYF
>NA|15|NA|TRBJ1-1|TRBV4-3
TGCGCCAGCAGCCGAGCCATTGGGGGCTACGCTGAAGCTTTCTTT
CASSRAIGGYAEAFF
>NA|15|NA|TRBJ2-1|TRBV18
TGTGCCAGCTCACCAAGCGGTAGCTCCTACAATGAGCAGTTCTTC
CASSPSGSSYNEQFF
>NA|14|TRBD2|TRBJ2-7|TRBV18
TGTGCCAGCTCACCACAATCAAGGGAGGGAGAGCAGTACTTC
CASSPQSREGEQYF
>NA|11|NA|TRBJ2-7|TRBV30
TGTGCCTGCAAAGTAGCCTACGAGCAGTACTTC
CACKVAYEQYF
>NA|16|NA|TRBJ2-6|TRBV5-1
TGCGCCAGCAGCTTGGCCTCAGCCTCTGGGGCCAACGTCCTGACTTTC
CASSLASASGANVLTF
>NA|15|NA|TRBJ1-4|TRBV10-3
TGTGCCATCAGTGAGTCCGGGGGGGCCCGTGAAAAACTGTTTTTT
CAISESGGAREKLFF